The clone carrying this T cell receptor (beta chain) appeared a few times. Authors' processing steps: The assay estimated nucleated cells by amplifying reference gene primers. TCRdb keeps only in-frame clones here, not all; method: immunoSEQ multiplex PCR. From that table come the V and J calls and clone size; the DNA was used to work out D and trimming. The sample carries some 180,000 clones, approximately 82% recorded once. The record originates from a study of blood T cell repertoires in COVID-19. Germline assignment: CDR1 GTSNPN and CDR2 SVGIG (reference sequence). V was pared by 6 bases and J by 4 bases, with 14 bases of the junction left unmatched. The CDR3 totals 16 residues.

This chain links TRBV30 with TRBJ1-5; 8 nucleotides agree with TRBD1. The sample taken for sequencing was peripheral blood. The clonotype comes from a woman in her 70s who had recovered from COVID-19. The CDR3: CACSSETTGGNQPQHF. The CDR3 nucleotides read TGTGCCTGTTCCTCTGAGACTACAGGGGGGAATCAGCCCCAGCATTTT.